One and the same sample provided the 6 T cell receptor beta chains below, sequenced in a study of blood T cell repertoires in COVID-19. Method: immunoSEQ multiplex PCR; TCRdb's copy keeps in-frame clones and lacks some. In the table there are around 260,000 clones, 75% to 90% of which are singletons. Source material: peripheral blood. These receptors all come from a man in his thirties or forties with active or convalescent COVID-19.

The chain couples TRBV10-3 to TRBJ2-3; 9 bases fit TRBD2. The CDR3 is 16 residues long. Losses at the gene ends were 4 bases for V and 4 bases for J; bases not matched to a gene: 9. Germline V gene sequence: CDR1 ENHRY, CDR2 SYGVKD. CDR3 amino acids: CAISVGRGGQPDTQYF. The CDR3 DNA sequence: TGTGCCATCAGTGTCGGGCGGGGGGGCCAACCAGATACGCAGTATTTT.

The chain links TRBV19 to TRBJ1-2; possibly TRBD1 for D (6 bases). CDR1 LNHDA and CDR2 SQIVND come from the germline V gene (reference sequence). The ends were cut back, 5 bases at V and 4 bases at J, with 11 bases in the middle. The CDR3 runs to 13 residues. The CDR3 protein is CASSFGTSYGYTF. The CDR3 region has the DNA TGTGCCAGTAGTTTCGGGACAAGCTATGGCTACACCTTC.

The rearrangement uses TRBV2 and TRBJ1-1, with D possibly TRBD1 on 5 matching bases. Germline V gene lookup returns CDR1 SNHLY and CDR2 FYNNEI. The CDR3 loop spans 17 amino acids. V shed 7 bases and J shed 0 bases, with 21 bases lying between them. The CDR3 reads CASTLGGKVTMNTEAFF. DNA of the CDR3: TGTGCCAGCACCTTGGGGGGGAAGGTAACCATGAACACTGAAGCTTTCTTT. Supplemented by reference TRBV2 and TRBJ1-1, the full variable domain reads EPEVTQTPSHQVTQMGQEVILRCVPISNHLYFYWYRQILGQKVEFLVSFYNNEISEKSEIFDDQFSVERPDGSNFTLKIRSTKLEDSAMYFCASTLGGKVTMNTEAFFGQGTRLTVV.

This clone has more than one count but fewer than ten. V gene TRBV18 combines with J gene TRBJ1-5; D unclear. The germline V gene encodes CDR1 KGHSH and CDR2 LQKENI. The length of the CDR3 is 15 residues. V was pared by 2 bases and J by 4 bases, with 12 bases between. The CDR3 sequence: CASSPRETPNQPQHF. In DNA, the CDR3 is TGTGCCAGCTCACCAAGAGAAACCCCAAATCAGCCCCAGCATTTT.

The chain combines TRBV5-4 with TRBJ2-1; TRBD2 matches 12 bases. Germline V lookup: CDR1 SGHNT, CDR2 YYREEE (reference sequence). This CDR3 has 15 amino acids. The V segment lost 3 bases and the J segment 7 bases; nucleotides outside the gene matches: 5. In DNA form, the CDR3 reads TGTGCCAGCAGCTCTCTAGCGGGGGGGCCTAATGAGCAGTTCTTC. It codes for CASSSLAGGPNEQFF.

V and J are TRBV5-1 and TRBJ2-5, with 11 bases lining up with TRBD2. Germline V gene sequence: CDR1 SGHRS, CDR2 YFSETQ. V shed 0 bases and J 5 bases; nucleotides not matched to a gene: 12. CDR3 length: 18 amino acids. The CDR3, as DNA: TGCGCCAGCAGCTTGGCTGGTAGCGGGGGGGCCCTAAGGGAGACCCAGTACTTC. Translating gives CASSLAGSGGALRETQYF. Full variable domain (rest looked up from reference TRBV5-1 and TRBJ2-5): KAGVTQTPRYLIKTRGQQVTLSCSPISGHRSVSWYQQTPGQGLQFLFEYFSETQRNKGNFPGRFSGRQFSNSRSEMNVSTLELGDSALYLCASSLAGSGGALRETQYFGPGTRLLVL.